Shown below are 29 T cell receptor beta chains from a single sample sequenced in a study of blood T cell repertoires in COVID-19. Generated by immunoSEQ multiplex PCR, the TCRdb table keeps only in-frame clones and is missing some. The repertoire has 200,000 or so clones, nearly 85% of them found once; the top ten carry over 5%. Sequenced input: peripheral blood. Every receptor here comes from a woman aged 25 to 45 with acute or convalescent COVID-19.

J is TRBJ1-4 and V is TRBV3-1 (or the pseudogene TRBV3-2); TRBD1 matches 10 bases. This CDR3 contains 13 residues. Unmatched junction bases numbered 2, after V lost 5 bases and J lost 8 bases. Per germline, CDR1 LGHDT and CDR2 YNNKEL (reference sequence). This CDR3 reads CASSDRGREKLFF. The CDR3 coding sequence is TGTGCCAGCAGCGACAGGGGGCGGGAAAAACTGTTTTTT.

The chain combines TRBV27 with TRBJ2-3, with 7 bases matching TRBD2. The length of the CDR3 is 14 residues. Germline loops: CDR1 MNHEY, CDR2 SMNVEV (reference sequence). With V trimmed by 5 bases and J by 3 bases, 5 bases remained unmatched. In DNA form, the CDR3 reads TGTGCCAGCAGTAGCCAGCGGGAAACAGATACGCAGTATTTT. Translating it yields CASSSQRETDTQYF.

This clone was seen only once. The genes are TRBV7-2 and TRBJ2-1, with TRBD2 matching 11 bases. The length of the CDR3 is 17 residues. The J segment lost 5 bases and the V segment lost 0 bases, leaving 6 bases of the junction unmatched. Looked up from germline, CDR1 is SGHTA and CDR2 is FQGNSA. As DNA, the CDR3 is TGTGCCAGCAGCTTAGCTTCCTTGGGACTAGCGGACAATGAGCAGTTCTTC. As protein: CASSLASLGLADNEQFF.

The chain couples TRBV21-1 to TRBJ1-6; the D segment call TRBD1 is taken from the table without a DNA check. TRBV21-1 is shown as a pseudogene. The CDR3 runs to 18 residues. The CDR3 is CANFRPGQGVCRNSPLHF. As DNA, the CDR3 is TGTGCCAACTTCCGGCCGGGACAGGGGGTTTGTAGGAATTCACCCCTCCACTTT.

The V gene is TRBV9, the J gene TRBJ2-2; TRBD2 agrees at 8 bases. The CDR3 sequence is 16 residues long. V lost 4 bases, J lost 3 bases, and 8 bases stayed unmatched. The germline gives CDR1 SGDLS, CDR2 YYNGEE. The CDR3 DNA sequence: TGTGCCAGCAGCAAGTCGGGGGGGCTGGACACCGGGGAGCTGTTTTTT. It translates to CASSKSGGLDTGELFF.

V usage is TRBV5-1 and J usage is TRBJ2-7, with 7 bases fitting TRBD1. Germline values: CDR1 SGHRS, CDR2 YFSETQ. The CDR3 extends over 14 amino acids. The V segment lost 2 bases and the J segment 4 bases; nucleotides outside the gene matches: 6. In DNA form, the CDR3 reads TGCGCCAGCAGCTTCCGGGACAGACATTACGAGCAGTACTTC. Protein sequence: CASSFRDRHYEQYF.

The chain couples TRBV7-9 to TRBJ2-2; 14 nucleotides align to TRBD2. CDR3 size: 17 residues. J was trimmed by 4 bases and V by 5 bases; bases with no gene match: 6. Germline CDR1 and CDR2: SEHNR and FQNEAQ (reference sequence). The CDR3: CASSLTSGRVLTGELFF. The CDR3 region has the DNA TGTGCCAGCAGCCTGACTAGCGGGAGGGTTCTCACCGGGGAGCTGTTTTTT.

CDR3 sequence: CAWRPGGSYNEQFF. The CDR3 DNA sequence: TGTGCCTGGAGACCCGGTGGCTCCTACAATGAGCAGTTCTTC. The chain uses TRBV30 and TRBJ2-1; D is unresolved. V was shortened by 3 bases and J by 0 bases, with 9 bases between the two germline ends. The CDR3 sequence is 14 residues long. Germline lookup yields CDR1 GTSNPN and CDR2 SVGIG (reference sequence).

The rearrangement joins TRBV6-5 to TRBJ2-7; TRBD2 matches 7 bases. Germline V gene lookup returns CDR1 MNHEY and CDR2 SVGAGI. The ends lost 0 bases at V and 6 bases at J; junction bases unmatched: 8. The CDR3 extends over 15 amino acids. CDR3 sequence: CASSYSGGRIIEQYF. The CDR3 nucleotides are TGTGCCAGCAGTTACTCAGGCGGGAGAATCATCGAGCAGTACTTC.

The CDR3 reads CASMKGTEAFF. The CDR3 coding sequence is TGTGCCAGCATGAAGGGGACTGAAGCTTTCTTT. V gene TRBV27 combines with J gene TRBJ1-1; TRBD1 is a possible D gene (5 bases). Germline values: CDR1 MNHEY, CDR2 SMNVEV (reference sequence). The CDR3 loop spans 11 amino acids. V was clipped by 7 bases and J by 5 bases, with 8 bases between them.

V is TRBV5-6 and J is TRBJ2-1, with no clear D. Germline values: CDR1 SGHDT, CDR2 YYEEEE. The CDR3 runs 14 residues. The V end lost 0 bases, the J end lost 2 bases, and 6 bases lay between the germline ends. CDR3 nucleotides: TGTGCCAGCAGCTTGGTATCTGCCTACAATGAGCAGTTCTTC. It specifies CASSLVSAYNEQFF. The variable domain in full, completed from reference TRBV5-6 and TRBJ2-1, reads DAGVTQSPTHLIKTRGQQVTLRCSPKSGHDTVSWYQQALGQGPQFIFQYYEEEERQRGNFPDRFSGHQFPNYSSELNVNALLLGDSALYLCASSLVSAYNEQFFGPGTRLTVL.

This clone came up once. As DNA, the CDR3 is TGTGCCAGCTCACCGACCCGGGGGGGAGATGGCTACACCTTC. Translation gives CASSPTRGGDGYTF. The chain joins TRBV18 to TRBJ1-2; possibly TRBD1 for D (5 bases). The CDR3 totals 14 residues. The ends were cut back, 3 bases at V and 6 bases at J, with 14 bases in the middle. The germline CDR1 and CDR2 sequences are KGHSH and LQKENI.

This clone was detected once. V usage is TRBV5-1 and J usage is TRBJ1-4; perhaps TRBD1 as D (5 bases). The V and J ends lost 0 bases and 8 bases respectively, with 14 bases between them. The germline V gene encodes CDR1 SGHRS and CDR2 YFSETQ. The CDR3 has 15 residues. The CDR3 region is CASSLEGRREEKLFF. The CDR3 coding sequence is TGCGCCAGCAGCTTGGAGGGGCGGAGAGAGGAAAAACTGTTTTTT.

Only a few counts were recorded for this clone. This chain joins TRBV30 and TRBJ1-2; 7 nucleotides line up with TRBD1. Germline-derived CDR1 and CDR2 are GTSNPN and SVGIG (reference sequence). The length of the CDR3 is 15 residues. Trimming removed 2 bases from V and 6 bases from J; junction bases left unmatched: 12. CDR3 sequence reads: CAWSRDRVIVDGYTF. For the CDR3, the DNA is TGTGCCTGGAGTCGAGACAGGGTGATCGTTGATGGCTACACCTTC.

The rearrangement joins TRBV7-2 to TRBJ2-7, with D unclear. CDR1 is SGHTA and CDR2 is FQGNSA in the germline V gene. The V and J ends lost 7 bases and 3 bases respectively, with 19 bases between them. The CDR3 runs to 15 residues. CDR3 DNA: TGTGCCAGCACCCCCTTTTCGGAGTCTTACTACGAGCAGTACTTC. Amino acid sequence: CASTPFSESYYEQYF.

The chain employs TRBV2 and TRBJ1-5, with TRBD1 identical over 10 bases. Germline CDR1 SNHLY, CDR2 FYNNEI. V was clipped by 6 bases and J by 2 bases; unmatched bases: 4. The CDR3 sequence is 15 residues long. The CDR3 DNA follows: TGTGCCAGCAGAACCGGGACAGGGGGCAATCAGCCCCAGCATTTT. Protein: CASRTGTGGNQPQHF.

This chain connects TRBV6-5 to TRBJ2-1; weak D call: TRBD2 (7 bases). The CDR3 is 15 amino acids. Germline V gene lookup returns CDR1 MNHEY and CDR2 SVGAGI. The V gene lost 2 bases and the J gene lost 7 bases, with 15 bases spanning the gap. The CDR3: CASSYGGARGNEQFF. CDR3 nucleotide sequence: TGTGCCAGCAGTTACGGGGGGGCCAGAGGGAATGAGCAGTTCTTC.

The V call is TRBV15, the J call TRBJ1-2; 10 bases fit TRBD1. This CDR3 spans 17 amino acids. CDR1 and CDR2 (germline): LNHNV, YYDKDF (reference sequence). The V segment lost 3 bases and the J segment 2 bases; nucleotides outside the gene matches: 9. CDR3 sequence: CATSSPRDRGKNYGYTF. The DNA for the CDR3 is TGTGCCACCAGCAGCCCCCGGGACAGGGGAAAGAACTATGGCTACACCTTC.

The chain joins TRBV6-2 or TRBV6-3 to TRBJ1-1, with D tentatively TRBD1 (6 bases). The CDR3 loop spans 17 amino acids. Germline-derived CDR1 and CDR2 are MNHEY and SVGEGT. V lost 6 bases to trimming and J lost 6 bases, with 26 bases between them. The CDR3 nucleotides read TGTGCCAGCAGCCTCCCGGCGTCAGGAACAGGGAGGGCTGAAGCTTTCTTT. Encoded protein: CASSLPASGTGRAEAFF.

The V call is TRBV11-2, the J call TRBJ1-1; D not certain. The germline V and J ends were trimmed by 0 bases and 4 bases, with 12 bases remaining between them. Per the germline V gene, CDR1 is SGHAT and CDR2 is FQNNGV. The CDR3 runs 15 residues. This chain's CDR3 is CASSLEVGGSTEAFF. The DNA for the CDR3 is TGTGCCAGCAGCTTAGAGGTAGGAGGGTCCACTGAAGCTTTCTTT.

The table lists this clone with a count of one. The CDR3, as DNA: TGTGCCAGCAGCTTAGGGCCCGGGACAGGGGTACGCACCGGGGAGCTGTTTTTT. Translation: CASSLGPGTGVRTGELFF. The chain has TRBV7-8 and TRBJ2-2; 10 bases are a match to TRBD1. Losses at the gene ends were 1 base for V and 4 bases for J; bases not matched to a gene: 9. This CDR3 comprises 18 residues. Germline V lookup: CDR1 SGHVS, CDR2 FQNEAQ.

The chain carries TRBV24-1 and TRBJ2-1, with D unresolved. The V gene's germline CDR1 is KGHDR and CDR2 SFDVKD. This CDR3 is 14 amino acids long. V was clipped by 7 bases and J by 9 bases, with 18 bases between them. DNA of the CDR3: TGTGCCACCAGCCTCACCACCGCTTCCAGTGAGCAGTTCTTC. This translates into CATSLTTASSEQFF.

The chain combines TRBV9 with TRBJ1-2; 7 bases map to TRBD1. With 3 bases clipped from V and 7 bases from J, the junction kept 9 bases outside the gene matches. The CDR3 spans 14 residues. Germline CDR1 SGDLS, CDR2 YYNGEE. CDR3 sequence: CASSALQGRSGYTF. DNA for the CDR3: TGTGCCAGCAGCGCGCTACAGGGGCGAAGTGGCTACACCTTC.

The chain combines TRBV27 with TRBJ2-5; 11 positions agree with TRBD2. The CDR3 totals 15 residues. Germline CDR1 is MNHEY and CDR2 is SMNVEV (reference sequence). V trimming: 4 bases; J trimming: 5 bases; junction bases outside the gene matches: 6. This CDR3 reads CASSSWTSGYETQYF. As DNA, the CDR3 is TGTGCCAGCAGTTCCTGGACTAGCGGGTATGAGACCCAGTACTTC.

The chain carries TRBV2 and TRBJ2-7; TRBD1 aligns across 7 bases. This CDR3 is built from 15 residues. V lost 6 bases and J lost 7; bases outside the gene matches: 15. Germline V gene lookup returns CDR1 SNHLY and CDR2 FYNNEI. CDR3 bases: TGTGCCAGCAGCCACGGGACAGCTGCCGAGGTGGAGCAGTACTTC. Translation gives CASSHGTAAEVEQYF.

The chain joins TRBV7-8 to TRBJ1-2, with 7 bases lining up with TRBD1. This CDR3 spans 13 amino acids. V shed 5 bases and J 4 bases; nucleotides not matched to a gene: 4. Germline lookup yields CDR1 SGHVS and CDR2 FQNEAQ. CDR3 coding DNA: TGTGCCAGCAGCGAAGGGGGCTCCTATGGCTACACCTTC. Translation: CASSEGGSYGYTF. Combining the CDR3 with reference TRBV7-8 and TRBJ1-2 gives the whole variable domain GAGVSQSPRYKVAKRGQDVALRCDPISGHVSLFWYQQALGQGPEFLTYFQNEAQLDKSGLPSDRFFAERPEGSVSTLKIQRTQQEDSAVYLCASSEGGSYGYTFGSGTRLTVV.

The gene calls are TRBV27 and TRBJ1-6, with D unclear. CDR1 and CDR2 (germline): MNHEY, SMNVEV (reference sequence). V was trimmed by 10 bases and J by 0 bases, leaving 7 bases between them. This CDR3 is built from 13 residues. The CDR3 coding sequence is TGTGCCATCAGGAGCTCCTATAATTCACCCCTCCACTTT. Its protein is CAIRSSYNSPLHF.

Only one count was recorded for this clone. V gene TRBV11-2 combines with J gene TRBJ2-1, with 8 positions matching TRBD2. CDR3 length equals 14 residues. After removal of 5 bases from V and 6 bases from J, the junction contained 6 bases not matched to a gene. The V gene's germline CDR1 is SGHAT and CDR2 FQNNGV. The CDR3 protein is CASSDLAGRNEQFF. The CDR3 DNA sequence: TGTGCCAGCAGCGATTTAGCGGGACGCAATGAGCAGTTCTTC.

CDR3 bases: TGTGCCATGAGGGGGAGGGACACCGGGGAGCTGTTTTTT. Translation gives CAMRGRDTGELFF. The chain employs TRBV10-3 and TRBJ2-2, with a weak D call TRBD2 (7 bases). Germline assignment: CDR1 ENHRY and CDR2 SYGVKD. The CDR3 is 13 residues long. V shed 9 bases and J shed 3 bases, with 11 bases lying between them.